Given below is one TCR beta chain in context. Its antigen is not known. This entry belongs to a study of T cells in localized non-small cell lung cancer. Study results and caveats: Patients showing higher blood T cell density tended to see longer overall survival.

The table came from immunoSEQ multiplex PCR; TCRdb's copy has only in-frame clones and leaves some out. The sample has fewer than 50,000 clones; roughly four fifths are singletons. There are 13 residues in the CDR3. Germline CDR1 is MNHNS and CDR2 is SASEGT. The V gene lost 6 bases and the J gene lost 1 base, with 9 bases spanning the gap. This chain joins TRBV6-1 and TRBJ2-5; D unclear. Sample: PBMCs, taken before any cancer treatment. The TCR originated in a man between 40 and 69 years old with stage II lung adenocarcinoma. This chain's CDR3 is CASRHSFQETQYF. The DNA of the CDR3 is TGTGCCAGCAGACACTCCTTCCAAGAGACCCAGTACTTC.